The 19 T cell receptor beta chains presented below share a single source sample, sequenced in a study of blood T cell repertoires in COVID-19. Some clones are missing from TCRdb's copy, which holds only in-frame ones; the method was immunoSEQ multiplex PCR. The repertoire holds more than 150,000 clones, about 88% seen once, with about 0.6% in the top ten. Source material: peripheral blood. All receptors come from a man aged 60-69 years with COVID-19, enrolled during active disease.

The gene calls are TRBV7-2 and TRBJ1-5; D might be TRBD1 (6 bases). The CDR3 covers 13 residues. Trimming took 5 bases from V and 4 from J, leaving 9 bases between them. CDR1 is SGHTA and CDR2 is FQGNSA in the germline V gene. The CDR3 DNA reads TGTGCCAGCAGCACCGGACAGAATCAGCCCCAGCATTTT. It is translated as CASSTGQNQPQHF. Looking up the rest from reference TRBV7-2 and TRBJ1-5 gives the full variable domain: GAGVSQSPSNKVTEKGKDVELRCDPISGHTALYWYRQSLGQGLEFLIYFQGNSAPDKSGLPSDRFSAERTGGSVSTLTIQRTQQEDSAVYLCASSTGQNQPQHFGDGTRLSIL.

As concerns this clone: A read error may account for a junction end that differs from germline. The V gene is TRBV7-7, the J gene TRBJ2-3; tentative D call: TRBD2 (6 bases). Per germline, CDR1 SSHAT and CDR2 FNYEAQ (reference sequence). There are 13 residues in the CDR3. The CDR3 reads CASSLERGDTQYF. DNA for the CDR3: TGTGCTAGCAGCTTAGAACGGGGGGATACGCAGTATTTT.

This rearrangement joins TRBV4-3 to TRBJ1-6, with 7 positions matching TRBD1. The germline V gene has CDR1 LGHNA and CDR2 YSLEER. This CDR3 has 14 residues. V lost 4 bases and J lost 9; bases outside the gene matches: 6. CDR3 coding DNA: TGCGCCAGCAGCCCTTCAGGGGGTGTTTCACCCCTCCACTTT. Its protein product is CASSPSGGVSPLHF.

The V call is TRBV11-3, the J call TRBJ1-1, with D unresolved. The CDR3 spans 15 residues. Per the germline V gene, CDR1 is SGHNT and CDR2 is YENEEA. V was pared by 1 base and J by 0 bases, with 9 bases between. In nucleotides, the CDR3 is TGTGCCAGCAGCTTAGTAACAAGTATGAACACTGAAGCTTTCTTT. Protein sequence: CASSLVTSMNTEAFF.

The V and J genes are TRBV6-2 or TRBV6-3 and TRBJ2-7, with D possibly TRBD1 on 5 matching bases. The V gene lost 0 bases and the J gene lost 6 bases, with 12 bases spanning the gap. CDR3 size: 14 residues. The germline V gene encodes CDR1 MNHEY and CDR2 SVGEGT. In nucleotides, the CDR3 is TGTGCCAGCAGTTACTCGATTCAGGGTACCGAGCAGTACTTC. Translation: CASSYSIQGTEQYF.

V and J are TRBV6-6 and TRBJ1-5; possibly TRBD1 for D (6 bases). V was cut by 7 bases and J by 1 base, with 11 bases left in between. The germline V gene encodes CDR1 MNHNY and CDR2 SVGAGI (reference sequence). There are 14 residues in the CDR3. DNA of the CDR3: TGTGCCAGCATTGGACAGACAAGCAATCAGCCCCAGCATTTT. As protein: CASIGQTSNQPQHF.

V and J are TRBV6-2 or TRBV6-3 and TRBJ2-7, with TRBD1 matching 9 bases. Trimming took 5 bases from V and 4 from J; bases not matched to a gene: 9. Looked up from germline, CDR1 is MNHEY and CDR2 is SVGEGT. This CDR3 has 15 amino acids. The CDR3 is CASSTTGTGRYEQYF. CDR3 nucleotide sequence: TGTGCCAGCAGTACGACCGGGACAGGGAGATACGAGCAGTACTTC.

This chain joins TRBV21-1 and TRBJ2-7; the table's D call, TRBD1, was not checked against the DNA. TRBV21-1 is deemed a pseudogene. This CDR3 is built from 14 residues. The CDR3 protein is CASTNRDSSYEQYF. The CDR3 DNA reads as TGTGCCAGCACCAACAGGGACAGCTCCTACGAGCAGTACTTC.

This clone was counted only a few times. This chain connects TRBV5-1 to TRBJ1-1; 8 positions agree with TRBD1. J lost 8 bases, V lost 3 bases, and 9 bases had no gene match. The CDR3 loop spans 14 amino acids. Germline CDR1 and CDR2: SGHRS and YFSETQ. CDR3 loop: CASSSLLAGGEAFF. CDR3 sequence (DNA): TGCGCCAGCAGCTCTCTATTGGCAGGGGGCGAAGCTTTCTTT.

This clone was recorded once. This chain joins TRBV25-1 and TRBJ1-6; perhaps TRBD1 as D (5 bases). The germline gives CDR1 MGHDK, CDR2 SYGVNS. Trimming removed 3 bases at V and 9 bases at J, with 12 bases between. This CDR3 region has 14 residues. CDR3 region: CASSDPGGSSPLHF. The CDR3 DNA is TGTGCCAGCAGTGACCCCGGGGGGAGTTCACCCCTCCACTTT. Full variable domain (remainder filled in from reference TRBV25-1 and TRBJ1-6): EADIYQTPRYLVIGTGKKITLECSQTMGHDKMYWYQQDPGMELHLIHYSYGVNSTEKGDLSSESTVSRIRTEHFPLTLESARPSHTSQYLCASSDPGGSSPLHFGNGTRLTVT.

The J gene is TRBJ2-7, the V gene TRBV6-2 or TRBV6-3, with 9 bases fitting TRBD1. The germline gives CDR1 MNHEY, CDR2 SVGEGT. Unmatched junction bases numbered 8, after V lost 5 bases and J lost 3 bases. The CDR3 sequence is 15 residues long. The CDR3 DNA reads as TGTGCCAGCAGTGGCCCGACAGGGGGTATCTACGAGCAGTACTTC. Protein: CASSGPTGGIYEQYF.

The CDR3 sequence: CASTSYYGYTF. CDR3 nucleotide sequence: TGTGCCAGCACCTCTTACTATGGCTACACCTTC. V usage is TRBV12-3 or TRBV12-4 and J usage is TRBJ1-2; D unclear. Deletions cut 7 bases from V and 3 bases from J, with 6 bases between. The CDR3 is 11 residues long.

The chain recombines TRBV19 with TRBJ1-5, with 9 bases fitting TRBD1. The V segment lost 8 bases and the J segment 2 bases; nucleotides outside the gene matches: 10. CDR1 and CDR2 from the germline V gene are LNHDA and SQIVND (reference sequence). The CDR3 has 16 amino acids. The CDR3, as DNA: TGTGCCAGTTCCGACAGGGGGGTAGCGGGCAATCAGCCCCAGCATTTT. As protein: CASSDRGVAGNQPQHF.

The chain joins TRBV3-1 (or the pseudogene TRBV3-2) to TRBJ2-7; D perhaps matches TRBD2 (6 bases). Trimming removed 3 bases from V and 0 bases from J, with 9 bases in between. Germline V lookup: CDR1 LGHDT, CDR2 YNNKEL (reference sequence). The CDR3 is made up of 14 amino acids. CDR3 nucleotide sequence: TGTGCCAGCAGCCACTCGACTAGCTCCTACGAGCAGTACTTC. Translated, it gives CASSHSTSSYEQYF.

The CDR3 DNA sequence: TGTGCCAGCATTCTAGCGGGGACGAACACCGGGGAGCTGTTTTTT. It translates to CASILAGTNTGELFF. This chain uses TRBV7-9 with TRBJ2-2; TRBD2 matches at 9 bases. Germline loops: CDR1 SEHNR, CDR2 FQNEAQ (reference sequence). The CDR3 runs to 15 residues. J lost 0 bases, V lost 7 bases, and 3 bases had no gene match.

The chain carries TRBV9 and TRBJ2-7; the D is unclear. Trimming pared 4 bases from V and 7 bases from J, leaving 18 bases between. The CDR3 extends over 14 amino acids. Germline lookup yields CDR1 SGDLS and CDR2 YYNGEE. In DNA form, the CDR3 reads TGTGCCAGCAGCCCCCAGGCCCAGGATGGAGAGCAGTACTTC. As protein: CASSPQAQDGEQYF.

The J gene is TRBJ2-1, the V gene TRBV5-8; 8 bases agree with TRBD1. J was trimmed by 9 bases and V by 4 bases; bases with no gene match: 9. From germline, CDR1 is SGHTS and CDR2 YDEGEE. There are 14 residues in the CDR3. The CDR3 spells CASSPWTGSGEQFF. The CDR3 DNA reads as TGTGCCAGCAGCCCATGGACAGGGAGCGGTGAGCAGTTCTTC.

This clone has only one observation. The V gene is TRBV6-5, the J gene TRBJ2-1, with TRBD1 identical over 7 bases. Germline V CDR1 and CDR2: MNHEY, SVGAGI. The CDR3 extends over 12 amino acids. V was clipped by 7 bases and J by 13 bases; unmatched bases: 10. CDR3 nucleotide sequence: TGTGCCAGCATGACAGGGAATAGGGCACAGTTCTTC. Amino acids: CASMTGNRAQFF.

This clone was found a few times. The rearrangement joins TRBV10-3 to TRBJ2-7, with 10 bases that match TRBD1. CDR1 and CDR2 from the germline V gene are ENHRY and SYGVKD. The CDR3 contains 15 residues. The V segment lost 5 bases and the J segment 6 bases; nucleotides outside the gene matches: 10. The CDR3 region is CAISKSGTGVGEQYF. CDR3 DNA sequence: TGTGCCATCAGTAAAAGTGGGACAGGGGTTGGCGAGCAGTACTTC.